Listed below are T cell receptor beta chains from one sample, sequenced in a study of CXCR3-negative and CXCR3-positive naive CD8 T cells. TCRdb reprocessed the 5' RACE reads, keeping one entry per CDR3 protein, no DNA. The listing contains fewer than 55,000 distinct CDR3 sequences. Material: naive CXCR3- CD8+ T cells from blood. These TCRs come from a human donor in good health. Some clones in this sample may be carry-over from other donors' samples. CDR3s include the opening cysteine and the closing phenylalanine or tryptophan.

j_call v_call cdr3_aa
TRBJ2-7 TRBV9 CASSVGGFGSSYEQYF
TRBJ2-5 TRBV29-1 CSVEGGLAGGPLQETQYF
TRBJ1-2 TRBV27 CASKPSDGSFYGYTF
TRBJ2-1 TRBV3-1 CASSHIRGSDEQFF
TRBJ2-7 TRBV4-1 CASSQVLGGYEQYF
TRBJ2-1 TRBV15 CATSRDRDRGLNEQFF
TRBJ2-7 TRBV29-1 CSVEDRAYEQYF
TRBJ2-7 TRBV6-5 CASSAPGTGYEQYF
TRBJ2-5 TRBV4-1 CASSQDIDTFLQETQYF
TRBJ2-5 TRBV28 CASSRTSAPAETQYF
TRBJ2-1 TRBV2 CASSRDPNNEQFF
TRBJ2-7 TRBV12-3/TRBV12-4 CATGIVTYEQYF
TRBJ2-1 TRBV2 CASSRYNEQFF
TRBJ2-3 TRBV12-3/TRBV12-4 CASSSMADTQYF